This TCR beta chain was retrieved from a study of cytotoxic CD8 clonotypes in ibrutinib-treated CLL. The junction had 3 bases not matched to a gene; V was cut back by 1 base and J by 3 bases. This CDR3 is built from 14 residues. Germline values: CDR1 SEHNR, CDR2 FQNEAQ (reference sequence). TCRdb's table, derived via immunoSEQ multiplex PCR, lists solely in-frame clones and lacks some. The profile covers approximately 340,000 clones, with roughly two thirds appearing a single time and 5% to 6.5% taken by the ten largest. The sequenced sample was PBMCs, obtained after 36 months of ibrutinib treatment. The rearrangement uses TRBV7-9 and TRBJ2-7; 7 nucleotides line up with TRBD2. The sequence came from a human donor with chronic lymphocytic leukemia. Here the CDR3 reads CASSLGGTNYEQYF. In nucleotides, the CDR3 is TGTGCCAGCAGCTTAGGAGGGACTAACTACGAGCAGTACTTC.